These 7 T cell receptor beta chains came from one sample sequenced in a study of blood T cell repertoires in COVID-19. Profiling relied on immunoSEQ multiplex PCR, and the TCRdb table lists in-frame clones only, not all of them. The profile shows 120,000 to 150,000 clones, roughly four fifths of them singletons. The specimen sequenced was PBMCs or T cells enriched from blood (not recorded which). These receptors were obtained from a woman aged 50 to 60 with acute COVID-19.

This chain joins TRBV28 and TRBJ1-1, with D tentatively TRBD1 (5 bases). Germline CDR1 is MDHEN and CDR2 is SYDVKM. This CDR3 region has 14 residues. V lost 6 bases, J lost 11 bases, and 22 bases lay in between. CDR3 protein: CASSNQPIGGLAFF. CDR3 sequence (DNA): TGTGCCAGCAGCAATCAGCCAATCGGGGGATTGGCTTTCTTT.

The chain carries TRBV7-2 and TRBJ2-2; perhaps TRBD2 as D (5 bases). Germline V gene lookup returns CDR1 SGHTA and CDR2 FQGNSA. V lost 3 bases and J 0 bases, leaving 8 bases between the germline ends. CDR3 length: 15 amino acids. This chain's CDR3 is CASSLRVANTGELFF. CDR3 sequence (DNA): TGTGCCAGCAGCTTGAGGGTCGCGAACACCGGGGAGCTGTTTTTT.

As to this clone: The sample carries other DNA sequences with the same CDR3. The chain couples TRBV18 to TRBJ1-1, with TRBD1 matching 9 bases. V was clipped by 3 bases and J by 5 bases; unmatched bases: 4. Germline V CDR1 and CDR2: KGHSH, LQKENI. This CDR3 is built from 14 residues. The CDR3 DNA follows: TGTGCCAGCTCACCTGGGACAGGGAGAACTGAAGCTTTCTTT. This translates into CASSPGTGRTEAFF.

The J gene is TRBJ1-2, the V gene TRBV18, with D perhaps TRBD1 (5 bases). The V and J ends lost 3 bases and 3 bases respectively, with 20 bases between them. The CDR3 has 17 amino acids. The V gene's germline CDR1 is KGHSH and CDR2 LQKENI. CDR3 sequence (DNA): TGTGCCAGCTCACCTCCGGAGTTCGCGGCGGGGGACTATGGCTACACCTTC. The encoded protein is CASSPPEFAAGDYGYTF.

The CDR3 loop is CATSDGGTGNYEQYF. DNA for the CDR3: TGTGCCACCAGTGATGGCGGGACAGGGAACTACGAGCAGTACTTC. The chain uses TRBV24-1 and TRBJ2-7; the match to TRBD1 covers 9 bases. The V gene's germline CDR1 is KGHDR and CDR2 SFDVKD. This CDR3 spans 15 amino acids. Trimming removed 3 bases from V and 3 bases from J; junction bases left unmatched: 5.

The CDR3 DNA is TGCGCCAGCAGTGAGTACAGGGGCAGCTCCTACGAGCAGTACTTC. The encoded protein is CASSEYRGSSYEQYF. The V and J genes are TRBV10-1 and TRBJ2-7, with 7 bases matching TRBD1. Trimming cost V 1 base and J 0 bases; bases outside gene matches: 3. Germline assignment: CDR1 WNHNN and CDR2 SYGVQD (reference sequence). The CDR3 covers 15 residues.

The chain joins TRBV5-8 to TRBJ2-3; a weak D match, TRBD2 (6 bases). The CDR3 has 16 residues. From germline, CDR1 is SGHTS and CDR2 YDEGEE. The ends were cut back, 5 bases at V and 0 bases at J, with 16 bases in the middle. The CDR3 DNA follows: TGTGCCAGCAGGACCGCTTCGGGAGATAGCACAGATACGCAGTATTTT. Translation: CASRTASGDSTDTQYF.